These 16 T cell receptor beta chains share one sample of origin, sequenced in a study of cytomegalovirus exposure and HLA in healthy donors. Both 60 Vbeta primers and 13 Jbeta primers went into the PCR. Data came from immunoSEQ multiplex PCR; TCRdb stores just in-frame clones and leaves some out. The sample has over 150,000 clones; approximately 80% are singletons. Sequenced material: PBMCs. These receptors were taken from a woman in her 50s in good health and CMV-seronegative.

The genes are TRBV9 and TRBJ2-5; 13 bases match TRBD2. The J segment lost 5 bases and the V segment lost 3 bases, leaving 4 bases of the junction unmatched. The CDR3 extends over 15 amino acids. CDR1 and CDR2 (germline): SGDLS, YYNGEE. DNA of the CDR3: TGTGCCAGCAGCGGGACTAGCGGGAGACGGGAGACCCAGTACTTC. Translation gives CASSGTSGRRETQYF.

The chain is built from TRBV4-3 and TRBJ1-2; D possibly corresponds to TRBD1 (6 bases). The CDR3 has 13 amino acids. The germline V and J ends were trimmed by 4 bases and 5 bases, with 11 bases remaining between them. Germline V gene sequence: CDR1 LGHNA, CDR2 YSLEER. The CDR3 loop is CASSPGQNYGYTF. The CDR3 DNA reads TGCGCCAGCAGCCCCGGACAGAATTATGGCTACACCTTC.

This chain connects TRBV7-7 to TRBJ2-7, with 9 bases that match TRBD1. This CDR3 has 13 amino acids. The germline CDR1 and CDR2 sequences are SSHAT and FNYEAQ (reference sequence). V was pared by 5 bases and J by 13 bases, with 12 bases of the junction left unmatched. The chain's CDR3 is CASSVEPGTGKYF. The DNA of the CDR3 is TGTGCCAGCAGCGTTGAACCAGGGACAGGGAAATACTTC.

The chain recombines TRBV11-1 with TRBJ1-1, with D hard to call. V shed 3 bases and J shed 5 bases, with 10 bases lying between them. This CDR3 has 13 residues. Germline V gives CDR1 SGHAT, CDR2 FQDESV (reference sequence). CDR3 coding DNA: TGTGCCAGCAGCTTGGTGGGCTATACTGAAGCTTTCTTT. Its protein is CASSLVGYTEAFF.

The chain carries TRBV6-5 and TRBJ1-1; perhaps TRBD1 as D (6 bases). This CDR3 contains 13 residues. V gave up 3 bases and J gave up 5 bases, with 10 bases separating them. The V gene's germline CDR1 is MNHEY and CDR2 SVGAGI. CDR3 coding DNA: TGTGCCAGCAGTTATCAGGGGCGGACTGAAGCTTTCTTT. Translating it yields CASSYQGRTEAFF.

J is TRBJ2-3 and V is TRBV29-1, with 8 bases fitting TRBD2. Germline V gene lookup returns CDR1 SQVTM and CDR2 ANQGSEA. The CDR3 covers 17 residues. Trimming cost V 1 base and J 1 base; bases outside gene matches: 10. CDR3 sequence reads: CSVEGGRLAGGTDTQYF. In DNA form, the CDR3 reads TGCAGCGTTGAAGGGGGAAGGCTAGCGGGTGGCACAGATACGCAGTATTTT.

This sequence joins TRBV7-9 and TRBJ2-7; D may be TRBD2 (7 bases). V lost 5 bases to trimming and J lost 7 bases, with 18 bases between them. This CDR3 is built from 14 residues. Germline V gene lookup returns CDR1 SEHNR and CDR2 FQNEAQ (reference sequence). DNA for the CDR3: TGTGCCAGCAGCCCGGGGGGCCTGGATGGAGAGCAGTACTTC. It is translated as CASSPGGLDGEQYF. Complete variable domain (other parts from reference TRBV7-9 and TRBJ2-7): DTGVSQNPRHKITKRGQNVTFRCDPISEHNRLYWYRQTLGQGPEFLTYFQNEAQLEKSRLLSDRFSAERPKGSFSTLEIQRTEQGDSAMYLCASSPGGLDGEQYFGPGTRLTVT.

V and J are TRBV5-3 and TRBJ1-2; 12 bases agree with TRBD1. Being an ORF, TRBV5-3 has a function that is uncertain. V lost 0 bases to trimming and J lost 6 bases; unmatched junction nucleotides: 3. The CDR3 has 15 amino acids. This CDR3 is CARSLEGQGANGYTF. DNA of the CDR3: TGTGCCAGAAGCTTGGAGGGACAGGGGGCCAATGGCTACACCTTC.

V gene TRBV2 combines with J gene TRBJ1-1, with a weak D call TRBD1 (5 bases). In germline, CDR1 is SNHLY, CDR2 FYNNEI. The CDR3 contains 13 residues. The CDR3: CATRVGVNTEAFF. CDR3 nucleotides: TGTGCGACCAGGGTAGGTGTGAACACTGAAGCTTTCTTT. The variable domain in full, with the rest retrieved from reference TRBV2 and TRBJ1-1, is EPEVTQTPSHQVTQMGQEVILRCVPISNHLYFYWYRQILGQKVEFLVSFYNNEISEKSEIFDDQFSVERPDGSNFTLKIRSTKLEDSAMYFCATRVGVNTEAFFGQGTRLTVV.

CDR3 residues: CASSQNSGRATEQYF. CDR3 sequence (DNA): TGCGCCAGCAGCCAAAATAGCGGGAGGGCCACCGAGCAGTACTTC. V and J are TRBV4-3 and TRBJ2-7; 11 bases agree with TRBD2. Germline CDR1 and CDR2: LGHNA and YSLEER. CDR3 length: 15 amino acids. The trim removed 2 bases at V and 6 bases at J, leaving 6 bases unmatched.

This clone was counted a few times. J is TRBJ2-3 and V is TRBV15; D possibly corresponds to TRBD2 (5 bases). This CDR3 is built from 17 residues. The germline V and J ends were trimmed by 1 base and 0 bases, with 14 bases remaining between them. Germline CDR1 and CDR2: LNHNV and YYDKDF (reference sequence). For the CDR3, the DNA is TGTGCCACCAGCAGAGCAGAGGGAGTGTTTAGCACAGATACGCAGTATTTT. Translation gives CATSRAEGVFSTDTQYF.

The rearrangement links TRBV11-2 to TRBJ2-6, with no clear D. In germline, CDR1 is SGHAT, CDR2 FQNNGV. The CDR3 spans 17 residues. The germline V and J ends were trimmed by 3 bases and 0 bases, with 12 bases remaining between them. The CDR3 spells CASSLAGAFSGANVLTF. The DNA of the CDR3 is TGTGCCAGCAGCTTGGCCGGAGCTTTCTCTGGGGCCAACGTCCTGACTTTC.

The gene calls are TRBV6-1 and TRBJ1-1, with D tentatively TRBD1 (6 bases). Germline V gives CDR1 MNHNS, CDR2 SASEGT. Trimming removed 8 bases from V and 1 base from J, with 17 bases in between. The CDR3 is 15 residues long. Here the CDR3 DNA reads TGTGCCAGCGGGACACGCCCCCCCAAGAACACTGAAGCTTTCTTT. It specifies CASGTRPPKNTEAFF.

This sequence joins TRBV13 and TRBJ2-3; 10 bases are shared with TRBD2. This CDR3 spans 15 amino acids. The germline gives CDR1 PRHDT, CDR2 FYEKMQ (reference sequence). The V and J ends lost 2 bases and 4 bases, in that order; junction bases with no gene match: 3. CDR3 in amino acids: CASSLYTSGADTQYF. CDR3 in DNA: TGTGCCAGCAGCTTATATACTAGCGGGGCAGATACGCAGTATTTT.

The chain uses TRBV19 and TRBJ1-2; tentative D call: TRBD1 (5 bases). Deletions cut 4 bases from V and 4 bases from J, with 10 bases between. Germline V gene sequence: CDR1 LNHDA, CDR2 SQIVND (reference sequence). The CDR3 spans 13 residues. CDR3 protein: CASSTSGPYGYTF. The DNA of the CDR3 is TGTGCCAGTAGTACTTCAGGGCCCTATGGCTACACCTTC.

The CDR3 here is CASSPNAEETQYF. The DNA for the CDR3 is TGTGCCAGCTCACCAAATGCCGAGGAGACCCAGTACTTC. This sequence joins TRBV18 and TRBJ2-5; D gene unclear. Trimming took off 2 bases at V and 5 bases at J, with 9 bases between the two ends. CDR3 size: 13 residues. Per the germline V gene, CDR1 is KGHSH and CDR2 is LQKENI.